This T cell receptor beta chain was identified during a study of T-cell memory formation after mild COVID-19. This clonotype was found a few times. The junction differs from germline at one of its ends, possibly a read error. The germline V gene encodes CDR1 DFQATT and CDR2 SNEGSKA (reference sequence). The CDR3 loop spans 15 amino acids. TCRdb used MiXCR to reprocess the 5' RACE reads, holding one entry per CDR3 protein. The data hold hundreds of thousands of distinct CDR3 sequences, with 20% observed a single time. This TCR was recovered from an adult woman who had mild COVID-19 (a few samples of this study predate the infection). Cell type and time point are not known. Sequenced material: PBMCs or a T cell subset sorted from them (not recorded which). The chain combines TRBV20-1 with TRBJ1-6, with a possible D match to TRBD1 (5 bases). In DNA form, the CDR3 reads TGCAGTGCTCGAGACAGCTACGAAGGGTATTCACCCCTCCACTTT. Amino acid sequence: CSARDSYEGYSPLHF.